The rows below give T cell receptor beta chains drawn from one sample of a study of T cells after yellow fever vaccination. A single record per CDR3 protein comes from TCRdb applying MiXCR to the 5' RACE reads. The table includes hundreds of thousands of distinct CDR3 sequences, about 19% detected once. Sequenced here: PBMCs, sampled 15 days after the yellow fever booster vaccination. Every receptor here comes from a man aged 25-45 years who received the YFV17D yellow fever vaccine. Each CDR3 is given with its conserved first and last residue. Each record gives: V gene, CDR3 protein.

V: TRBV12-3/TRBV12-4; CDR3: CASSLVPSGRKDTQYF
V: TRBV29-1; CDR3: CSLGRSTDTQYF
V: TRBV12-3/TRBV12-4; CDR3: CASNPGAGNQPQHF
V: TRBV12-3/TRBV12-4; CDR3: CASSPADRAGEAFF
V: TRBV29-1; CDR3: CSVFVRETQYF
V: TRBV10-3; CDR3: CAISRTADTGELFF
V: TRBV7-8; CDR3: CASSLLTLLAASSYNEQFF
V: TRBV7-2; CDR3: CASSLGGLAGIYEQYF
V: TRBV7-7; CDR3: CASSLSLAGVEQFF
V: TRBV5-1; CDR3: CASSTGGAGDTQYF
V: TRBV20-1; CDR3: CSARDDRGGRGPQHF
V: TRBV21-1; CDR3: CASSKSLGALKKTGELFF
V: TRBV4-3; CDR3: CASSQDGTGFTDTQYF
V: TRBV5-8; CDR3: CASSFRERGTGELFF
V: TRBV5-6; CDR3: CASSLVELSYEQYF
V: TRBV29-1; CDR3: CSVSSGFYNEQFF
V: TRBV29-1; CDR3: CSVQTRQQPQETQYF
V: TRBV7-2; CDR3: CASSLAAGYEQYF
V: TRBV5-1; CDR3: CASSPRMRAYNEQFF
V: TRBV12-3/TRBV12-4; CDR3: CASSLVTLLNEQFF
V: TRBV20-1; CDR3: CSVTGAGNQPQHF
V: TRBV15; CDR3: CATSRGLVTDTQYF